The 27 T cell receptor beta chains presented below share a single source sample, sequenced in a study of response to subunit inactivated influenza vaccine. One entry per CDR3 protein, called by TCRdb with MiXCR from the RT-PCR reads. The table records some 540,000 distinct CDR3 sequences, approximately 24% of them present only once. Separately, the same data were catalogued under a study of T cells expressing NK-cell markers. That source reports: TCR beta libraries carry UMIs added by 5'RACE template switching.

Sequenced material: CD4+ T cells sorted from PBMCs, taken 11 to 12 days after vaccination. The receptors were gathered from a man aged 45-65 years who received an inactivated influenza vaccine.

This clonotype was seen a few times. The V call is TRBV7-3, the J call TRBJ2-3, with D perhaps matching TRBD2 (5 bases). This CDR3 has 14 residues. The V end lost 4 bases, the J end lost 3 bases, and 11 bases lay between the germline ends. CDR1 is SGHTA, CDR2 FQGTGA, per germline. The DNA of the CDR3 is TGTGCCAGCAGCTCCGGGGTATTGACAGATACGCAGTATTTT. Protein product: CASSSGVLTDTQYF.

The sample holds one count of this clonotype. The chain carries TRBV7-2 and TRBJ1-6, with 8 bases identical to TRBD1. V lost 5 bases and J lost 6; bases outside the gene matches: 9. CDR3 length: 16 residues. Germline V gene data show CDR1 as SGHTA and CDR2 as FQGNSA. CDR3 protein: CASSRQGALGNSPLHF. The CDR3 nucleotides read TGTGCCAGCAGCCGTCAGGGGGCGCTCGGTAATTCACCCCTCCACTTT.

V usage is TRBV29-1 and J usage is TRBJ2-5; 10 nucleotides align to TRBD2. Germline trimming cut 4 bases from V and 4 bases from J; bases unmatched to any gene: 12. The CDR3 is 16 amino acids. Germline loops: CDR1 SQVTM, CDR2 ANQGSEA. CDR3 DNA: TGCAGCGTTGGGTCGAGAGCGGGGGGGCCACTAGAGACCCAGTACTTC. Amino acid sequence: CSVGSRAGGPLETQYF.

In nucleotides, the CDR3 is TGCGCCAGCAGCTTGGTTCTAGCGGGGTCCTACAATGAGCAGTTCTTC. The encoded protein is CASSLVLAGSYNEQFF. The rearrangement uses TRBV5-1 and TRBJ2-1; 9 positions agree with TRBD2. Looked up from germline, CDR1 is SGHRS and CDR2 is YFSETQ. There are 16 residues in the CDR3. Trimming took 0 bases from V and 1 from J; bases not matched to a gene: 2.

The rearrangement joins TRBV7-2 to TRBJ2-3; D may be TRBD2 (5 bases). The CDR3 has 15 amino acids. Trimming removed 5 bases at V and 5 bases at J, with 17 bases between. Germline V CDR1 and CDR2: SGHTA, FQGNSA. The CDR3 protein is CASSRAGPPVDTQYF. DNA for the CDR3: TGTGCCAGCAGCCGGGCGGGTCCCCCGGTAGATACGCAGTATTTT. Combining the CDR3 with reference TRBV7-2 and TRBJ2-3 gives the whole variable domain GAGVSQSPSNKVTEKGKDVELRCDPISGHTALYWYRQSLGQGLEFLIYFQGNSAPDKSGLPSDRFSAERTGGSVSTLTIQRTQQEDSAVYLCASSRAGPPVDTQYFGPGTRLTVL.

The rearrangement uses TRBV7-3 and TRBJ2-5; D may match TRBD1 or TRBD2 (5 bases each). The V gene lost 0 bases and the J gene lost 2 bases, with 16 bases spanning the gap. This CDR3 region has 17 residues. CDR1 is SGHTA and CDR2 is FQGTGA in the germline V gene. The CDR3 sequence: CASSLTGRGRNQETQYF. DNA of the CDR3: TGTGCCAGCAGCTTAACGGGACGCGGAAGAAATCAAGAGACCCAGTACTTC.

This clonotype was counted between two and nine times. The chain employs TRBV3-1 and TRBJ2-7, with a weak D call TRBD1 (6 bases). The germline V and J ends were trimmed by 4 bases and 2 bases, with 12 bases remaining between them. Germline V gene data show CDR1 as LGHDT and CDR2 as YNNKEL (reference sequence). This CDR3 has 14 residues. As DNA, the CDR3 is TGTGCCAGCAGCCCCGGGACAACCGCCTACGAGCAGTACTTC. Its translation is CASSPGTTAYEQYF.

Here the CDR3 DNA reads TGTGCCAGCAGTGTGGGCGGGAAATATGGCTACACCTTC. Protein sequence: CASSVGGKYGYTF. The chain has TRBV2 and TRBJ1-2; D gene ambiguous. V was pared by 4 bases and J by 5 bases, with 11 bases between. The germline CDR1 and CDR2 sequences are SNHLY and FYNNEI. The CDR3 covers 13 residues. The entire variable domain, with the rest obtained from reference TRBV2 and TRBJ1-2, is as follows: EPEVTQTPSHQVTQMGQEVILRCVPISNHLYFYWYRQILGQKVEFLVSFYNNEISEKSEIFDDQFSVERPDGSNFTLKIRSTKLEDSAMYFCASSVGGKYGYTFGSGTRLTVV.

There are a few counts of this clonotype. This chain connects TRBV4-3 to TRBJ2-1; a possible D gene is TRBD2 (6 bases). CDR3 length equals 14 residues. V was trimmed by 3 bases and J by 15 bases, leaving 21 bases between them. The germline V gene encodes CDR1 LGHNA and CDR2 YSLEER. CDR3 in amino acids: CASSHRTRDGGRFF. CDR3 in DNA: TGCGCCAGCAGCCACCGGACCCGGGACGGAGGGCGGTTCTTC.

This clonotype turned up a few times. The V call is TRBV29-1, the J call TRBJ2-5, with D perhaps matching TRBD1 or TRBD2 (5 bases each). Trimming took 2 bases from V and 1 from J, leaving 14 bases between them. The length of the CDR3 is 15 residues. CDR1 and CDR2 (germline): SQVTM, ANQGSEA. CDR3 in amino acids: CSVETVGVTQETQYF. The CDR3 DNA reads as TGCAGCGTTGAAACTGTGGGGGTGACCCAAGAGACCCAGTACTTC.

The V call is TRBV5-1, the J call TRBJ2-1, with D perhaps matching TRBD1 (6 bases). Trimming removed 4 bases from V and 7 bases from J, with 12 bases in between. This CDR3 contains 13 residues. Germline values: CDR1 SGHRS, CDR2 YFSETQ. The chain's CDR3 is CASSPVDRNEQFF. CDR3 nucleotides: TGCGCCAGCAGCCCCGTAGACAGGAATGAGCAGTTCTTC.

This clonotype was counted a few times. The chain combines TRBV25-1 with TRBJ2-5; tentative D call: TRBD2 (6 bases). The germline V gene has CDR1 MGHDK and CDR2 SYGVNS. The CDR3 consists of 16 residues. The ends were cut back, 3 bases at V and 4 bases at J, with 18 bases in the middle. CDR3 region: CASSDDSGRGRETQYF. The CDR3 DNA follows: TGTGCCAGCAGTGATGACAGTGGGCGGGGACGAGAGACCCAGTACTTC.

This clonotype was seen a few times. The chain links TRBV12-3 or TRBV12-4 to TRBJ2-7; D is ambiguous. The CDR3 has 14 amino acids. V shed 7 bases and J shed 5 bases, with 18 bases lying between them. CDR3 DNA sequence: TGTGCCAGCACCCGCGGAGTAAAGGTAAACGAGCAGTACTTC. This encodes CASTRGVKVNEQYF.

The CDR3 nucleotides read TGTGCCAGCAGCCGAAACAGGGAGACCCAGTACTTC. Translating gives CASSRNRETQYF. The genes are TRBV7-9 and TRBJ2-5, with TRBD1 as a possible D gene (5 bases). V lost 5 bases to trimming and J lost 5 bases, with 9 bases between them. The CDR3 is 12 residues long. Germline lookup yields CDR1 SEHNR and CDR2 FQNEAQ (reference sequence).

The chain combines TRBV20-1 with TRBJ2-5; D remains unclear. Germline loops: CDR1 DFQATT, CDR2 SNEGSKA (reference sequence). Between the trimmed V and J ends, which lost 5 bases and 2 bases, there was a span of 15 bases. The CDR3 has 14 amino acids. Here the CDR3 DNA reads TGCAGTGCTTCACCTATTATGTGGCAAGAGACCCAGTACTTC. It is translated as CSASPIMWQETQYF.

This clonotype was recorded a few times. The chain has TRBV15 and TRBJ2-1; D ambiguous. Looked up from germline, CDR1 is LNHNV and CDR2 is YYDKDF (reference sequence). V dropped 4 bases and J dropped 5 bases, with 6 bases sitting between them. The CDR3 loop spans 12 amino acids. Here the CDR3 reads CATSTVHNEQFF. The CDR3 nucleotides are TGTGCCACCAGCACAGTACACAATGAGCAGTTCTTC.

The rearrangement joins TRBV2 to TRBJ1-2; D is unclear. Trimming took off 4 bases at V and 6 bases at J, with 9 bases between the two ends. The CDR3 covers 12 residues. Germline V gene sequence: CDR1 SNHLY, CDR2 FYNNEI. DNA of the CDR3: TGTGCCAGCAGTGGGGATTTGGATGGCTACACCTTC. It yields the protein CASSGDLDGYTF.

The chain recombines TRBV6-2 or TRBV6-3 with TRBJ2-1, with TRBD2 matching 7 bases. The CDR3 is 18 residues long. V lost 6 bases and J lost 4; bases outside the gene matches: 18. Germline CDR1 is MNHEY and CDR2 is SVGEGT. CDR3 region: CASSLAGRGELAYNEQFF. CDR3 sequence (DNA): TGTGCCAGCAGCCTCGCGGGGAGGGGCGAGCTGGCATACAATGAGCAGTTCTTC.

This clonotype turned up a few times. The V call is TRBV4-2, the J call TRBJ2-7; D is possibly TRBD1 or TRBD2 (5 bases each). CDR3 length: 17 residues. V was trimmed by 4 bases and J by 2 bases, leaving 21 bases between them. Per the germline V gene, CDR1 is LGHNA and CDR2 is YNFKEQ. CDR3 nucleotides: TGTGCCAGCAGCCGAGCCGGGACGGGGTTCGAGGCCTACGAGCAGTACTTC. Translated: CASSRAGTGFEAYEQYF.

This CDR3 is CASSPRQGEGEQFF. CDR3 nucleotide sequence: TGTGCCAGCTCACCGCGGCAGGGAGAAGGTGAGCAGTTCTTC. The chain is built from TRBV18 and TRBJ2-1; perhaps D is TRBD1 or TRBD2 (5 bases each). The CDR3 spans 14 residues. Trimming took off 3 bases at V and 9 bases at J, with 15 bases between the two ends. CDR1 KGHSH and CDR2 LQKENI come from the germline V gene.

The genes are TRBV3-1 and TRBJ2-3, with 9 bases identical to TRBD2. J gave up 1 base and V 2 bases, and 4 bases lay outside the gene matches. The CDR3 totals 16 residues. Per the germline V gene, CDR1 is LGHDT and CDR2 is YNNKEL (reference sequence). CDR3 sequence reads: CASSQRGLARTDTQYF. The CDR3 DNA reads TGTGCCAGCAGCCAACGGGGACTAGCTCGCACAGATACGCAGTATTTT.

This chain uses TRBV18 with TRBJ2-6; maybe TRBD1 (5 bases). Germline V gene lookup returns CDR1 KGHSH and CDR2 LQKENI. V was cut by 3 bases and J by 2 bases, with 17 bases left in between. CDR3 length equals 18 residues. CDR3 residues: CASSPYRSAPPGANVLTF. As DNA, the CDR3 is TGTGCCAGCTCACCGTACAGGTCTGCCCCCCCTGGGGCCAACGTCCTGACTTTC.

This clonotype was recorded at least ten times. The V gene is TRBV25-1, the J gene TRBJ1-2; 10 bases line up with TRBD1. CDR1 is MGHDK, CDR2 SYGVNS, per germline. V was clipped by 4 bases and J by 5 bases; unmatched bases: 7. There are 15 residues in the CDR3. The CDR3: CASSVGDRGPYGYTF. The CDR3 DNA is TGTGCCAGCAGTGTTGGAGACAGGGGGCCTTATGGCTACACCTTC.

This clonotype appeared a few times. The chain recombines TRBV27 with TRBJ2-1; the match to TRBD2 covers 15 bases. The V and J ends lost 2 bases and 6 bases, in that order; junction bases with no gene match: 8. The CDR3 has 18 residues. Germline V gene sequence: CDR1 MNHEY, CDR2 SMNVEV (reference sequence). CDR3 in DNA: TGTGCCAGCAGTTTAATCCCCCCGGGACTAGCGGGAGGCAATGAGCAGTTCTTC. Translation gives CASSLIPPGLAGGNEQFF.

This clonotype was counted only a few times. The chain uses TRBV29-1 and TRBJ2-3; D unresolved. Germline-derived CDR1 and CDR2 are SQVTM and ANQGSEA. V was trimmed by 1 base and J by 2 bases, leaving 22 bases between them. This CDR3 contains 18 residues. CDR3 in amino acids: CSVEAWAPGGEATDTQYF. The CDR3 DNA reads TGCAGCGTTGAAGCCTGGGCTCCAGGCGGAGAGGCCACAGATACGCAGTATTTT.

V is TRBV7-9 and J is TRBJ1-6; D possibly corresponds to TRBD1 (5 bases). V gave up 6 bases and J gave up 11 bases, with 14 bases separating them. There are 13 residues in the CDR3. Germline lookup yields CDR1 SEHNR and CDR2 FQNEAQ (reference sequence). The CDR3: CASSAGGTAPLHF. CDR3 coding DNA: TGTGCCAGCAGTGCCGGGGGGACTGCACCCCTCCACTTT.

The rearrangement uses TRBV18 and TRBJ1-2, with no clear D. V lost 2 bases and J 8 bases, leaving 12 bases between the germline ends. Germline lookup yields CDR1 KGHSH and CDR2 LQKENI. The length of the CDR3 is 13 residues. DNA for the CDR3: TGTGCCAGCTCACCAAGGCAGGATCTCGGCTACACCTTC. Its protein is CASSPRQDLGYTF.